This T cell receptor (beta chain) was recorded in a study of shared clonotypes between healthy human individuals. There are many counts of this clone. Antigen specificity is unknown. Study-level results: Naive CD4 clonotypes overlapped across several donors at roughly 4.5%. How much donors shared clonotypes was expected to be affected by sequencing depth. Rarefaction showed that sequencing of sorted subsets was incomplete (despite large depth).

Recent vaccinations or acute infections were absent in the healthy HIV-negative adult donors. TCRdb's copy holds only in-frame clones and misses some; the assay was immunoSEQ multiplex PCR. The top ten clones hold 0.13% of a sample with 2 million or so clones, 85% to 95% of them seen once. Sequencing used naive CD4+ T cells sorted from blood. Regarding subset: CD45RA+ positively selected. The source is a man aged 18 to 29 in good health.

The CDR3 protein is CASRMGWYEQYF. For the CDR3, the DNA is TGTGCCAGCAGAATGGGGTGGTACGAGCAGTACTTC. This rearrangement joins TRBV6-6 to TRBJ2-7; D gene ambiguous. Trimming shortened V by 6 bases and J by 4 bases, and 10 bases separated the two germline ends. The CDR3 contains 12 residues. Germline CDR1 is MNHNY and CDR2 is SVGAGI (reference sequence).